The 23 T cell receptor beta chains reported below all come from one sample, sequenced in a study of tissue T cells after allogeneic stem cell transplantation. Sample time point: mouse harvest day 7 after allogeneic transplant. Each mouse received 10^7 T-cell-depleted marrow cells plus 10^6 splenic CD5+ T cells by tail vein. The method was immunoSEQ multiplex PCR; TCRdb's version includes in-frame clones alone and lacks a portion of them. The top ten clones hold about 2.2% of a sample with about 8,200 clones, around 40% of them seen once. The sequencing input was skin. The receptors come from a female BALB/c mouse given C57BL/6 T cells with graft-versus-host disease after an allogeneic hematopoietic cell transplant.

This clone is a singleton in its sample. Germline and genes here are mouse. Read coverage stops 1 residue before the CDR3 terminus; the germline J gene supplies the remainder. This chain uses TRBV26 with TRBJ2-5; D unclear. Germline lookup yields CDR1 KGHPV and CDR2 FQNQEV (reference sequence). The CDR3 consists of 11 residues. Trimming left V 7 bases short and J 3 bases short, with 5 bases between. This CDR3 reads CASTGQDTQYF. The DNA read from the CDR3 is TGTGCCAGCACTGGTCAAGACACCCAGTAC.

In the case of this clone: Mouse names are used for the genes. With the read ending 1 residue before the CDR3 end, the germline J gene is used to fill in that end. This chain joins TRBV26 and TRBJ2-2, with D perhaps matching TRBD1 (5 bases). Looked up from germline, CDR1 is KGHPV and CDR2 is FQNQEV (reference sequence). This CDR3 has 15 amino acids. V lost 3 bases to trimming and J lost 0 bases, with 8 bases between them. The CDR3 bases that were read are TGTGCCAGCAGTCTAAGGGGAGCAAACACCGGGCAGCTCTAC. Protein product: CASSLRGANTGQLY. In full, the CDR3 is CASSLRGANTGQLYF.

The table lists this clone with a count of one. Gene names and germline match the mouse. The missing CDR3 end, 1 residue past where the read stops, is filled in from the germline J gene. The chain has TRBV26 and TRBJ1-1, with TRBD1 matching over 9 bases. The germline CDR1 and CDR2 sequences are KGHPV and FQNQEV (reference sequence). V lost 6 bases to trimming and J lost 0 bases; unmatched junction nucleotides: 2. The CDR3 consists of 14 residues. CDR3 DNA, as far as it was read: TGTGCCAGCAGACGACAGGGGGCAAACACAGAAGTCTTC. Encoded protein: CASRRQGANTEVF. From start to end, the CDR3 is CASRRQGANTEVFF.

This clone was seen a handful of times. Gene names are the mouse ones. The CDR3 end lies 1 residue beyond the end of the read and is filled in from the germline J gene. The V and J genes are TRBV16 and TRBJ2-1; TRBD2 agrees at 7 bases. After removal of 5 bases from V and 7 bases from J, the junction contained 8 bases not matched to a gene. Germline values: CDR1 SGHSA, CDR2 FRNQAP. The CDR3 length is 14 residues. The DNA read from the CDR3 is TGTGCAAGCAGCCAGATGGGGGGAAGGGCTGAGCAGTTC. Translation: CASSQMGGRAEQF. The full CDR3 is CASSQMGGRAEQFF.

Concerning this clone itself: The listed genes are named as in mouse. The read terminates 1 residue before the CDR3 end, so the remaining end is supplied by the germline J gene. The V and J genes are TRBV20 and TRBJ2-5; D gene unclear. This CDR3 spans 12 amino acids. The V end lost 2 bases, the J end lost 3 bases, and 6 bases lay between the germline ends. Germline V gene data show CDR1 as GFQATS and CDR2 as STVNSAI. CDR3 DNA, as far as it was read: TGTGGTGCTAGGTGGCAACAAGACACCCAGTAC. Translating gives CGARWQQDTQY. The CDR3 reads in full as CGARWQQDTQYF.

This clone has only a few counts. Genes here carry mouse names. The CDR3 extends 1 residue past the end of the read, so its final part is completed from the germline J gene. The chain uses TRBV13-3 and TRBJ2-1; 8 bases align to TRBD2. With 6 bases clipped from V and 1 base from J, the junction kept 3 bases outside the gene matches. Germline assignment: CDR1 NNHDY and CDR2 SYVADS. This CDR3 is 14 amino acids long. CDR3 DNA, as far as it was read: TGTGCCAGCAAGACTGGGGAAAACTATGCTGAGCAGTTC. Amino acids: CASKTGENYAEQF. The complete CDR3 protein is CASKTGENYAEQFF.

This clone was seen a handful of times. Genes and germline come from the mouse. The read ends 1 residue early relative to the CDR3; the germline J gene fills the gap. This chain connects TRBV12-2 to TRBJ2-1, with 7 bases identical to TRBD1. J gave up 1 base and V 2 bases, and 1 base lay outside the gene matches. This CDR3 has 14 amino acids. In germline, CDR1 is SGHLS, CDR2 HYDKME. The CDR3 bases that were read are TGTGCCAGCTCTCCGGGACAGAACTATGCTGAGCAGTTC. It is translated as CASSPGQNYAEQF. Given in full, the CDR3 is CASSPGQNYAEQFF.

Remarks on this clone: Mouse gene names and germline throughout. The missing CDR3 end, 1 residue past where the read stops, is filled in from the germline J gene. The chain links TRBV4 to TRBJ1-5, with D perhaps TRBD1 (5 bases). V was shortened by 3 bases and J by 2 bases, with 8 bases between the two germline ends. Germline V gives CDR1 LGHDT, CDR2 YNNKQL (reference sequence). The CDR3 has 14 amino acids. The CDR3 reads CASSYRGDNQAPLF. The DNA read from the CDR3 is TGTGCCAGCAGCTACAGAGGGGACAACCAGGCTCCGCTT. Complete variable domain (other parts from reference TRBV4 and TRBJ1-5): ETAVFQTPNYHVTQVGNEVSFNCKQTLGHDTMYWYKQDSKKLLKIMFSYNNKQLIVNETVPRRFSPQSSDKAHLNLRIKSVEPEDSAVYLCASSYRGDNQAPLFGEGTRLSVL.

On this clone: Mouse names are used for the genes. The CDR3 goes on 1 residue after the read ends, and that part is filled in from the germline J gene. The V and J genes are TRBV26 and TRBJ2-7; 9 positions match TRBD2. The germline V gene has CDR1 KGHPV and CDR2 FQNQEV (reference sequence). The CDR3 is 13 amino acids. Trimming cost V 2 bases and J 4 bases; bases outside gene matches: 0. The CDR3 reads CASSLDWGYEQYF. The covered CDR3 bases are TGTGCCAGCAGTCTGGACTGGGGGTATGAACAGTAC.

In regard to this clone: Mouse germline and gene names are used. With the read ending 1 residue before the CDR3 end, the germline J gene is used to fill in that end. V and J are TRBV16 and TRBJ1-5, with D tentatively TRBD1 (5 bases). The CDR3 runs to 12 residues. V was clipped by 0 bases and J by 8 bases, with 5 bases between them. The germline V gene has CDR1 SGHSA and CDR2 FRNQAP. CDR3 DNA, as far as it was read: TGTGCAAGCAGCTTAGAGGGGGAGGCTCCGCTT. Translated, it gives CASSLEGEAPL. The full CDR3 protein reads CASSLEGEAPLF.

This clone has a handful of counts. Gene and germline names: mouse. The read ends 1 residue before the CDR3 terminus; that terminus is restored from the germline J gene. This chain joins TRBV13-2 and TRBJ2-1; D gene ambiguous. CDR3 length equals 15 residues. Trimming cost V 6 bases and J 1 base, with 14 bases left between them. Germline V gene data show CDR1 as NNHNN and CDR2 as SYGAGS (reference sequence). Incomplete CDR3 DNA: TGTGCCAGCGTCCCTCAGGAGCGGAACTATGCTGAGCAGTTC. As protein: CASVPQERNYAEQF. The CDR3 as a whole reads CASVPQERNYAEQFF.

This clone was detected only a few times. Mouse names are used for the genes. The read is 1 residue too short to cover the CDR3 end, so that end is filled in from the germline J gene. This chain joins TRBV3 and TRBJ1-4, with D possibly matching TRBD1 (5 bases). From germline, CDR1 is SNHLY and CDR2 FYNGKV (reference sequence). Trimming took 3 bases from V and 3 from J, leaving 8 bases between them. The CDR3 totals 14 residues. The CDR3 region is CASSFAGPNERLFF. The CDR3 DNA, read in part, is TGTGCCAGCAGCTTCGCAGGGCCCAACGAAAGATTATTT.

Notes on this clone: Gene names and germline refer to mouse. Sequencing ends 1 residue short of the CDR3 end; the germline J gene provides the rest. The chain uses TRBV26 and TRBJ1-2; D gene ambiguous. Trimming pared 0 bases from V and 0 bases from J, leaving 5 bases between. The CDR3 has 14 residues. Germline CDR1 reads KGHPV; CDR2 reads FQNQEV (reference sequence). The CDR3 DNA, read in part, is TGTGCCAGCAGTCTGTCTCTTGCAAACTCCGACTACACC. As protein: CASSLSLANSDYT. The whole CDR3 protein reads CASSLSLANSDYTF.

This clone appeared once. Gene names denote mouse genes. The read finishes 1 residue shy of the CDR3 end, and the germline J gene is used to complete it. This chain uses TRBV23 with TRBJ1-5; the table's D call, TRBD1, has no DNA check behind it. The length of the CDR3 is 13 residues. CDR1 and CDR2 (germline): KGHTA, FQNQQP. The CDR3 region is CSSSQNSNQAPLF. The part of the CDR3 DNA that was read is TGCTCCAGCAGTCAGAACAGTAACCAGGCTCCGCTT.

Only a few counts were recorded for this clone. Mouse germline and gene names are used. The observed sequence ends 1 residue before the CDR3 terminus, with the missing tail filled in from the germline J gene. V and J are TRBV26 and TRBJ2-4; 9 bases fit TRBD2. This CDR3 is 14 amino acids long. Trimming at V came to 6 bases and at J to 3 bases, leaving 4 bases not matched to a gene. Germline loops: CDR1 KGHPV, CDR2 FQNQEV (reference sequence). CDR3 bases read: TGTGCCAGCAGCCCGACTGGGGGCCAAAACACCTTGTAC. This translates into CASSPTGGQNTLY. The whole CDR3 sequence reads CASSPTGGQNTLYF.

There are a few counts of this clone. Each gene name is a mouse one. The read stops 1 residue short of the end of the CDR3; the missing end is completed from the germline J gene. This rearrangement joins TRBV13-2 to TRBJ2-3, with 8 bases lining up with TRBD2. V lost 2 bases to trimming and J lost 3 bases; unmatched junction nucleotides: 2. Germline lookup yields CDR1 NNHNN and CDR2 SYGAGS (reference sequence). This CDR3 is 14 amino acids long. CDR3 in amino acids: CASGDWGVAETLYF. The DNA read from the CDR3 is TGTGCCAGCGGTGACTGGGGGGTGGCAGAAACGCTGTAT.

This clone has more than one count but fewer than ten. Mouse names are used for the genes. The read ends 1 residue early relative to the CDR3; the germline J gene fills the gap. The chain combines TRBV26 with TRBJ1-3; D not certain. CDR1 KGHPV and CDR2 FQNQEV come from the germline V gene (reference sequence). This CDR3 comprises 14 residues. The V gene lost 4 bases and the J gene lost 0 bases, with 7 bases spanning the gap. Partial CDR3 DNA: TGTGCCAGCAGTCCCCGGTATTCTGGAAATACGCTCTAT. Residues: CASSPRYSGNTLY. In full, the CDR3 is CASSPRYSGNTLYF. The entire variable domain, with the rest obtained from reference TRBV26 and TRBJ1-3, is as follows: NSKVIQTPRYLVKGQGQKAKMRCIPEKGHPVVFWYQQNKNNEFKFLINFQNQEVLQQIDMTEKRFSAECPSNSPCSLEIQSSEAGDSALYLCASSPRYSGNTLYFGEGSRLIVV.

Comments on this clone: Mouse germline and gene names are used. The read terminates 1 residue ahead of where the CDR3 ends, so the germline J gene completes it. This sequence joins TRBV3 and TRBJ2-1; D is possibly TRBD1 (6 bases). With 3 bases removed from V and 0 bases from J, the gap between germline ends came to 9 bases. The CDR3 extends over 15 amino acids. Germline CDR1 and CDR2: SNHLY and FYNGKV (reference sequence). The CDR3 DNA, read in part, is TGTGCCAGCAGCTTGGACAGTTATAACTATGCTGAGCAGTTC. Translation gives CASSLDSYNYAEQF. The whole CDR3 sequence is CASSLDSYNYAEQFF.

Concerning this clone: The gene names here belong to mouse. The read terminates 1 residue before the CDR3 end, so the remaining end is supplied by the germline J gene. V and J are TRBV31 and TRBJ1-4; TRBD1 aligns across 10 bases. J gave up 3 bases and V 0 bases, and 4 bases lay outside the gene matches. Germline-derived CDR1 and CDR2 are GKSSPN and SITVG. There are 16 residues in the CDR3. The covered CDR3 bases are TGTGCCTGGAGTCTGGGACAGGGGTCCACCAACGAAAGATTATTT. Amino acid sequence: CAWSLGQGSTNERLF. The whole CDR3 protein is CAWSLGQGSTNERLFF.

This clone is medium-sized in the sample. The listed genes are named as in mouse. Read coverage stops 1 residue before the CDR3 terminus; the germline J gene supplies the remainder. The J gene is TRBJ2-1, the V gene TRBV1; TRBD2 agrees at 10 bases. With V trimmed by 3 bases and J by 4 bases, 3 bases remained unmatched. CDR3 length: 15 residues. The germline gives CDR1 NSQYPW, CDR2 LRSPGD (reference sequence). The part of the CDR3 DNA that was read is TGCACCTGCAGTGCGCTACTGGGGGGGTATGCTGAGCAGTTC. This sequence encodes CTCSALLGGYAEQF. The complete CDR3 protein is CTCSALLGGYAEQFF. The full variable domain, rest sourced from reference TRBV1 and TRBJ2-1, is VTLLEQNPRWRLVPRGQAVNLRCILKNSQYPWMSWYQQDLQKQLQWLFTLRSPGDKEVKSLPGADYLATRVTDTELRLQVANMSQGRTLYCTCSALLGGYAEQFFGPGTRLTVL.

In the case of this clone: The gene names here belong to mouse. The CDR3 end lies 1 residue beyond the end of the read and is filled in from the germline J gene. This sequence joins TRBV16 and TRBJ2-3; 10 positions match TRBD2. CDR1 and CDR2 from the germline V gene are SGHSA and FRNQAP. The junction had 4 bases not matched to a gene; V was cut back by 0 bases and J by 1 base. The length of the CDR3 is 17 residues. The CDR3 sequence: CASSLDWGGAGAETLYF. Incomplete CDR3 DNA: TGTGCAAGCAGCTTAGACTGGGGGGGCGCCGGTGCAGAAACGCTGTAT.

This clone was observed a handful of times. Gene names and germline match the mouse. The CDR3 end falls 1 residue outside the read, so it is completed with the germline J gene. This chain uses TRBV26 with TRBJ1-1, with TRBD1 identical over 8 bases. Germline assignment: CDR1 KGHPV and CDR2 FQNQEV (reference sequence). V lost 4 bases and J lost 0; bases outside the gene matches: 4. This CDR3 contains 15 residues. The CDR3 bases that were read are TGTGCCAGCAGTCCCACAGGGGGTTCAAACACAGAAGTCTTC. It translates to CASSPTGGSNTEVF. The CDR3 in its entirety is CASSPTGGSNTEVFF. Supplemented by reference TRBV26 and TRBJ1-1, the full variable domain reads NSKVIQTPRYLVKGQGQKAKMRCIPEKGHPVVFWYQQNKNNEFKFLINFQNQEVLQQIDMTEKRFSAECPSNSPCSLEIQSSEAGDSALYLCASSPTGGSNTEVFFGKGTRLTVV.

Remarks on this clone: Mouse names are used for the genes. The CDR3 extends 1 residue past the end of the read, so its final part is completed from the germline J gene. This rearrangement joins TRBV26 to TRBJ1-4; no reliable D call. The CDR3 sequence is 13 residues long. The germline V and J ends were trimmed by 3 bases and 3 bases, with 5 bases remaining between them. Per germline, CDR1 KGHPV and CDR2 FQNQEV (reference sequence). This CDR3 reads CASSLSANERLFF. The DNA read from the CDR3 is TGTGCCAGCAGTCTTTCAGCCAACGAAAGATTATTT.